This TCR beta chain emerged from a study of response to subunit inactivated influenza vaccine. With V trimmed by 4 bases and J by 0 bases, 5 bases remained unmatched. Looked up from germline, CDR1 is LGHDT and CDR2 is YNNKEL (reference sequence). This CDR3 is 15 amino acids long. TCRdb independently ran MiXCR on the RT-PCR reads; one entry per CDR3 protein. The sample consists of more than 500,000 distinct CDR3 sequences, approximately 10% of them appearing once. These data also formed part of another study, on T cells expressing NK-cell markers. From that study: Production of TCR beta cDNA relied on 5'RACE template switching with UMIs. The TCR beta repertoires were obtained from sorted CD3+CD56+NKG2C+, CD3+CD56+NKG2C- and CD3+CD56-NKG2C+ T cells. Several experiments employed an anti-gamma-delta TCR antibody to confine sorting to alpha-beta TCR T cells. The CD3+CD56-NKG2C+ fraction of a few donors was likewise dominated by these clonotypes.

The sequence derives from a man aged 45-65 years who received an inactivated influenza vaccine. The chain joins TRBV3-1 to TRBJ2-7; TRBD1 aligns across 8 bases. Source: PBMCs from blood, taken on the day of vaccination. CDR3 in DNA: TGTGCCAGCAGCCCCGCTACAGGGGGCTCCTACGAGCAGTACTTC. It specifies CASSPATGGSYEQYF.